The TCR beta chain under discussion was sequenced for a study of post-analysis software for immune sequencing data. Regarding the study as a whole: Patients used five TRBV segments, including TRBV5-6, TRBV5-1 and TRBV20-1, more often than controls.

Trimming pared 5 bases from V and 0 bases from J, leaving 13 bases between. There are 16 residues in the CDR3. Looked up from germline, CDR1 is MDHEN and CDR2 is SYDVKM. This clonotype showed up just a few times. Its antigen is unknown. The TCR beta cDNA libraries contained unique molecular identifiers. One entry per CDR3 protein, called by TCRdb with MiXCR from the PCR reads. Altogether hundreds of thousands of distinct CDR3 sequences are present, 25% to 30% being singletons, with the ten largest covering around 0.6%. The receptor comes from a girl aged 5-17 years with multiple sclerosis. Sequenced: blood. This chain links TRBV28 with TRBJ1-4; D remains ambiguous. CDR3 in DNA: TGTGCCAGCAGTCCCATGATGGGTGCAACTAATGAAAAACTGTTTTTT. Protein product: CASSPMMGATNEKLFF. Drawing the rest from reference TRBV28 and TRBJ1-4, the complete variable domain is DVKVTQSSRYLVKRTGEKVFLECVQDMDHENMFWYRQDPGLGLRLIYFSYDVKMKEKGDIPEGYSVSREKKERFSLILESASTNQTSMYLCASSPMMGATNEKLFFGSGTQLSVL.